This note documents a single T cell receptor (beta chain) sequence. The sample originates from a study of blood T cell repertoires in COVID-19. In the source study's methods: Researchers report that nucleated cell counts were estimated from reference gene primer amplification. Clones were sequenced by immunoSEQ multiplex PCR, and TCRdb holds only the in-frame ones, with some missing. The D gene and trimming were derived from the DNA, and the V and J assignments and clone size from that table. The profile shows over 150,000 clones, roughly 79% of them singletons. The CDR3 has 20 residues. Looked up from germline, CDR1 is LGHDT and CDR2 is YNNKEL (reference sequence). V was clipped by 4 bases and J by 0 bases; unmatched bases: 9.

Sequenced input: peripheral blood. This chain joins TRBV3-1 (or the pseudogene TRBV3-2) and TRBJ2-1; 16 nucleotides line up with TRBD2. This sequence was found in a human donor with acute or convalescent COVID-19. The donor label of this sample is uncertain. The CDR3: CASSPRGTSGRASSYNEQFF. Here the CDR3 DNA reads TGTGCCAGCAGCCCCAGGGGGACTAGCGGGAGGGCGAGCTCCTACAATGAGCAGTTCTTC.